What follows are 8 T cell receptor beta chains derived from one specimen sequenced in a study of beta chain features in type 1 diabetes. Study findings and constraints: All four CD4+ subsets from Type 1 diabetes patients carried moderately but significantly shorter TCRB CDR3s.

Their recognized antigens are unknown. As every portion of the isolated RNA was reverse transcribed, the sequencing read expressed TCRB transcripts. This table comes from immunoSEQ multiplex PCR, and its TCRdb copy is limited to in-frame clones, with some not included. This sample has over 20,000 clones, with more than 45% found just once. Sequencing was done on a sample of stem cell memory CD4+ T cells from blood. The receptor source for this set is a man aged 18 to 29 with type 1 diabetes.

The chain uses TRBV6-6 and TRBJ2-2; the D gene is possibly TRBD2 (6 bases). CDR1 is MNHNY, CDR2 SVGAGI, per germline (reference sequence). The length of the CDR3 is 15 residues. The V end lost 7 bases, the J end lost 1 base, and 13 bases lay between the germline ends. The CDR3 region is CASTPHSGNTGELFF. The CDR3 coding sequence is TGTGCCAGCACCCCCCATAGCGGGAACACCGGGGAGCTGTTTTTT.

In this sample, this clone turned up a few times. The genes are TRBV4-2 and TRBJ2-2, with D tentatively TRBD1 (5 bases). CDR3 length: 14 residues. V lost 6 bases and J lost 6, with 14 bases in between. Germline V gives CDR1 LGHNA, CDR2 YNFKEQ. The CDR3 sequence: CASSLPQGAGELFF. CDR3 DNA: TGTGCCAGCAGTCTCCCTCAGGGCGCCGGGGAGCTGTTTTTT.

This chain links TRBV6-1 with TRBJ1-5; 8 nucleotides match TRBD1. This CDR3 region has 15 residues. V was pared by 6 bases and J by 5 bases, with 9 bases of the junction left unmatched. CDR1 is MNHNS, CDR2 SASEGT, per germline. The CDR3 protein is CASRMTGADDQPQHF. CDR3 coding DNA: TGTGCCAGCAGGATGACAGGGGCGGATGATCAGCCCCAGCATTTT.

This clone was detected only once. This chain joins TRBV6-1 and TRBJ2-5, with D perhaps TRBD2 (6 bases). V lost 8 bases and J lost 4, with 11 bases in between. Germline-derived CDR1 and CDR2 are MNHNS and SASEGT. This CDR3 spans 12 amino acids. DNA of the CDR3: TGTGCCAGCGGGGGGTATGGAGAGACCCAGTACTTC. Translating gives CASGGYGETQYF.

V and J are TRBV5-8 and TRBJ2-7; D gene uncertain. V shed 0 bases and J shed 6 bases, with 13 bases lying between them. The CDR3 has 14 amino acids. The V gene's germline CDR1 is SGHTS and CDR2 YDEGEE. As DNA, the CDR3 is TGTGCCAGCAGCTTGGCCTCAGTTTTCCCCGAGCAGTACTTC. This sequence encodes CASSLASVFPEQYF.

V usage is TRBV18 and J usage is TRBJ2-3, with TRBD2 identical over 10 bases. V was pared by 3 bases and J by 0 bases, with 0 bases of the junction left unmatched. CDR1 is KGHSH, CDR2 LQKENI, per germline. The CDR3 totals 15 residues. The chain's CDR3 is CASSPTSGSTDTQYF. For the CDR3, the DNA is TGTGCCAGCTCACCGACTAGCGGGAGCACAGATACGCAGTATTTT.

With regard to this clone: The sample holds other DNA sequences that translate to the same CDR3. The chain recombines TRBV6-6 with TRBJ2-5; the D is unclear. The CDR3 runs 11 residues. The germline V and J ends were trimmed by 6 bases and 5 bases, with 7 bases remaining between them. Germline CDR1 is MNHNY and CDR2 is SVGAGI (reference sequence). The CDR3 bases are TGTGCCAGCAGCCCCGGGGAGACCCAGTACTTC. It yields the protein CASSPGETQYF.

CDR3 amino acids: CASSTRTGGEQPQHF. In nucleotides, the CDR3 is TGTGCCAGTAGTACCCGGACAGGGGGCGAACAGCCCCAGCATTTT. V gene TRBV19 combines with J gene TRBJ1-5, with 11 bases fitting TRBD1. Per germline, CDR1 LNHDA and CDR2 SQIVND (reference sequence). This CDR3 has 15 residues. J was trimmed by 7 bases and V by 4 bases; bases with no gene match: 6.